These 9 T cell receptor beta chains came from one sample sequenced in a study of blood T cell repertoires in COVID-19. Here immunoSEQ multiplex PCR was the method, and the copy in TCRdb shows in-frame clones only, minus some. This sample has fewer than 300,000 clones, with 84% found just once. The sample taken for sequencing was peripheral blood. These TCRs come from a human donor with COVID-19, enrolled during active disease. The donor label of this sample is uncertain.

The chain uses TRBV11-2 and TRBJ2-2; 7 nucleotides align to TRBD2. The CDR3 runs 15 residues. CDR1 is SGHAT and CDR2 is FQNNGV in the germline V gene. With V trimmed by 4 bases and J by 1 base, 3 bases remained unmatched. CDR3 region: CASSSGGGNTGELFF. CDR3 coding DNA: TGTGCCAGCAGCTCCGGCGGGGGGAACACCGGGGAGCTGTTTTTT.

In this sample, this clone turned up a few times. The chain's CDR3 is CASRRGGELFF. Here the CDR3 DNA reads TGTGCCAGCAGGCGGGGCGGGGAGCTGTTTTTT. This chain connects TRBV6-5 to TRBJ2-2; a weak D match, TRBD2 (6 bases). V lost 6 bases, J lost 7 bases, and 6 bases lay in between. Germline V gene sequence: CDR1 MNHEY, CDR2 SVGAGI. The CDR3 spans 11 residues.

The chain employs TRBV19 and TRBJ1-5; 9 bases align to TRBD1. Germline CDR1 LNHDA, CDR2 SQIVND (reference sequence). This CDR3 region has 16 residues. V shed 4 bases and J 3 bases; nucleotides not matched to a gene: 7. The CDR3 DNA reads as TGTGCCAGTAGTAGCCGCCGGGACAGGGCCAATCAGCCCCAGCATTTT. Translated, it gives CASSSRRDRANQPQHF.

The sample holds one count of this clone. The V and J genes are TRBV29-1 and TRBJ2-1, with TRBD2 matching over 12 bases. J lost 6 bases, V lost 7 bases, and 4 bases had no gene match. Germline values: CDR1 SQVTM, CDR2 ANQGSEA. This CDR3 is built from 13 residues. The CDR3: CSASGRALNEQFF. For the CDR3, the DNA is TGCAGCGCTAGCGGGAGGGCCCTCAATGAGCAGTTCTTC.

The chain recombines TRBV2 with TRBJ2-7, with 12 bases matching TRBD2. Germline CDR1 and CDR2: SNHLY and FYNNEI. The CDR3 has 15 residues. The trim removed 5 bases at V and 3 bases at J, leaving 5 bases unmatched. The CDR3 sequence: CASSLRLAGVYEQYF. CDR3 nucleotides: TGTGCCAGCAGTTTAAGACTAGCGGGAGTCTACGAGCAGTACTTC.

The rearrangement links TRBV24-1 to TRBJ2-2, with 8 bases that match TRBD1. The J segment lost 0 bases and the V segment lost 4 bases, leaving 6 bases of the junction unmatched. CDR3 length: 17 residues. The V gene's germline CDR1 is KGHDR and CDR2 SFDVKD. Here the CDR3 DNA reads TGTGCCACCAGTGACGGGGACAGGATCACGAACACCGGGGAGCTGTTTTTT. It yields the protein CATSDGDRITNTGELFF.

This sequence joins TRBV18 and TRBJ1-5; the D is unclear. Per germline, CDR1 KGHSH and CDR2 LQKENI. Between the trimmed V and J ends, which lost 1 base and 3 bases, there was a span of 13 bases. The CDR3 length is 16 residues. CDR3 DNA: TGTGCCAGCTCACCACTTTCGGCGGGTACCAATCAGCCCCAGCATTTT. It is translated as CASSPLSAGTNQPQHF.

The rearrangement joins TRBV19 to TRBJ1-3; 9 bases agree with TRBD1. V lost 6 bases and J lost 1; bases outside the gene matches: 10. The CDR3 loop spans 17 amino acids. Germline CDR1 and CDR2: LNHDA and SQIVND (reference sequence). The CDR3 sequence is CASRRMTGTGSGNTIYF. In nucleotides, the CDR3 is TGTGCCAGTAGAAGAATGACCGGGACAGGGTCTGGAAACACCATATATTTT.

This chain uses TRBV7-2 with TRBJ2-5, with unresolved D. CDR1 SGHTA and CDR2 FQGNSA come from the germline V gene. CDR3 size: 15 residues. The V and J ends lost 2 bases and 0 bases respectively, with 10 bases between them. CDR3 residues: CASSLSFANQETQYF. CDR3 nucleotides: TGTGCCAGCAGCTTATCTTTCGCTAACCAAGAGACCCAGTACTTC.